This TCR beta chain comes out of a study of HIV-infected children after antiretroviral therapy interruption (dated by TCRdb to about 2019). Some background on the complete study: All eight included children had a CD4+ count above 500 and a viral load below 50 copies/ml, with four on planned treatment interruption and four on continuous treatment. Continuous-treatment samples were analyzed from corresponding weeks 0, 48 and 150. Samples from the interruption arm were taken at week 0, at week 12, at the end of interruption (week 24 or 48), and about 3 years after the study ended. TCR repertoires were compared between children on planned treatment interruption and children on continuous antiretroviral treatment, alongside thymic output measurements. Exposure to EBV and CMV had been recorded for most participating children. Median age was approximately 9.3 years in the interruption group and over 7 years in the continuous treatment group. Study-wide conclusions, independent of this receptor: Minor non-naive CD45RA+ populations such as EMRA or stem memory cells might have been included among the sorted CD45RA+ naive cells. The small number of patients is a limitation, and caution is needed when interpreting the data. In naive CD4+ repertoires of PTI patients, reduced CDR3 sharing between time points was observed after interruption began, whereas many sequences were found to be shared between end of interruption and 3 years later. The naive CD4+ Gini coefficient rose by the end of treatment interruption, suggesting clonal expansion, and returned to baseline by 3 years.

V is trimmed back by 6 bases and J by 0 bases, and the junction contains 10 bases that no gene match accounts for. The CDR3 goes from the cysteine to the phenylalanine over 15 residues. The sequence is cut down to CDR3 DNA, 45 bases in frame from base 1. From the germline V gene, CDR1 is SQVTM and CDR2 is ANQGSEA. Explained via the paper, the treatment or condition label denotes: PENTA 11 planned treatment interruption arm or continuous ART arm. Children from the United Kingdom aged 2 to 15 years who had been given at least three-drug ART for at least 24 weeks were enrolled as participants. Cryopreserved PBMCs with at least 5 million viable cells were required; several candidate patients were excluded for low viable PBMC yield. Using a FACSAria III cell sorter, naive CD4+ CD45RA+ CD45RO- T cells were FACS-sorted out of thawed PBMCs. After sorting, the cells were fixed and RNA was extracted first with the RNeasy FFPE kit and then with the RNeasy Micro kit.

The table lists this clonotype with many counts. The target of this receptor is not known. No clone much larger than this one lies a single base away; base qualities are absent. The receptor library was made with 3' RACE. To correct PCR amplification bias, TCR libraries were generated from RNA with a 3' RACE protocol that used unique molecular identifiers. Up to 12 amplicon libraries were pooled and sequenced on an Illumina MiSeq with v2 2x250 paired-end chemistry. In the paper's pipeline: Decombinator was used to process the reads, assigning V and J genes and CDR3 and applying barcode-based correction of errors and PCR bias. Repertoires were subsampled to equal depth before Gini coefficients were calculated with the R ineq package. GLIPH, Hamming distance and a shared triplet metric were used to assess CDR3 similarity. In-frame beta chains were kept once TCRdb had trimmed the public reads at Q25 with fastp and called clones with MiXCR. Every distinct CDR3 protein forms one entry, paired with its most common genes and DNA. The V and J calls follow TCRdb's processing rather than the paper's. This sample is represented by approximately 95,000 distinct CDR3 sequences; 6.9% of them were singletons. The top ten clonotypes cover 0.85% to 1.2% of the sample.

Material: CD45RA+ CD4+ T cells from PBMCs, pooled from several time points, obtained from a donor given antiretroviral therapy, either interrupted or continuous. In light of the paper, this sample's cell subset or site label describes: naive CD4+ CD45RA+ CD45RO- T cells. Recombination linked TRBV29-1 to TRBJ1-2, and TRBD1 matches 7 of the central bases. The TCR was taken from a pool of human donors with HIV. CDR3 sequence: CSVRVRDRSNYGYTF. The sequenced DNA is TGCAGCGTGAGGGTCCGGGACAGATCTAACTATGGCTACACCTTC. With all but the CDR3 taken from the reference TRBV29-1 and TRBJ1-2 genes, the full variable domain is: SAVISQKPSRDICQRGTSLTIQCQVDSQVTMMFWYRQQPGQSLTLIATANQGSEATYESGFVIDKFPISRPNLTFSTLTVSNMSPEDSSIYLCSVRVRDRSNYGYTFGSGTRLTVV.